This T cell receptor beta chain was identified during a study of CD8 T cells in ankylosing spondylitis. Study-level results: The study identified a TCR beta motif of seven or eight highly homologous variants that appeared characteristic of ankylosing spondylitis blood. Matched synovial fluid from ankylosing spondylitis patients was reported to be enriched for disease-linked clones. Disease-linked clones had a CD8+ phenotype and relatively low frequency in peripheral blood. In synovial fluid and blood from reactive arthritis, some motif variants were previously reported.

TCRdb fed the 5' RACE reads into MiXCR, producing one record per CDR3 protein. The repertoire has some 840,000 distinct CDR3 sequences, approximately 12% of them found once; the top ten carry about 0.5%. V was shortened by 2 bases and J by 6 bases, with 11 bases between the two germline ends. This CDR3 is 14 amino acids long. Germline CDR1 and CDR2: SNHLY and FYNNEI. The sample holds a few counts of this clonotype. As yet, its antigen is unknown. The chain links TRBV2 to TRBJ2-1; possible D gene TRBD2, 6 bases. The clonotype comes from a male donor with ankylosing spondylitis. Sequenced material: blood, either unsorted or a sorted T cell fraction (not recorded which). Here the CDR3 DNA reads TGTGCCAGCAGTGAAAGGCGGGGTGGCAATGAGCAGTTCTTC. It is translated as CASSERRGGNEQFF.